This T cell receptor (beta chain) was obtained from a study of Graves' ophthalmopathy and Graves' hyperthyroidism. Germline V gene lookup returns CDR1 SGHKS and CDR2 YYEKEE (reference sequence). The CDR3 is 13 residues long. V was shortened by 4 bases and J by 10 bases, with 18 bases between the two germline ends. RNA transcripts were the source from which TCR beta CDR3 regions were amplified. First-round RT-PCR used HTBI primers; second-round multiplex PCR followed. TCRdb itself ran the multiplex PCR reads through MiXCR, one entry per CDR3 protein. Of 200,000 to 250,000 distinct CDR3 sequences in the sample, 20% to 25% were seen once.

Sample: peripheral blood. This chain uses TRBV5-5 with TRBJ2-7, with D possibly matching TRBD1 (6 bases). The sequence derives from a woman in her 50s with Graves' ophthalmopathy. The CDR3 is CASSRITRQEQYF. CDR3 nucleotide sequence: TGTGCCAGCAGCCGAATAACTAGACAGGAACAGTACTTC.